This T cell receptor beta chain comes out of a study of T cell changes during pregnancy in multiple sclerosis. This CDR3 is 15 amino acids long. The trim removed 0 bases at V and 1 base at J, leaving 3 bases unmatched. CDR1 is MNHEY, CDR2 SMNVEV, per germline (reference sequence). Data came from immunoSEQ multiplex PCR; TCRdb stores just in-frame clones and leaves some out. The sample holds approximately 47,000 clones, roughly 90% seen once. The specimen was peripheral blood, collected in the first trimester of pregnancy. This chain connects TRBV27 to TRBJ2-7; 7 bases are a match to TRBD1. The TCR was taken from a female donor with multiple sclerosis, enrolled in a pregnancy study. The CDR3 nucleotides read TGTGCCAGCAGTTTATCAGGGGGCGAGTCCTACGAGCAGTACTTC. Translation: CASSLSGGESYEQYF.